This is a list of T cell receptor beta chains from one sample in a study of cytomegalovirus exposure and HLA in healthy donors. TCRdb's table, derived via immunoSEQ multiplex PCR, lists solely in-frame clones and lacks some. The table has 150,000 to 200,000 clones, approximately 88% seen once. Sample: PBMCs. These receptors all come from a woman aged 30 to 39 in good health and CMV-seronegative. Each CDR3 is given with its conserved first and last residue. The order of the fields is J gene, D gene, V gene, CDR3 protein. The D gene is left open where the match is weak.

>TRBJ1-2|TRBD1|TRBV19
CASSTPDRPGYTF
>TRBJ2-5|TRBD2|TRBV29-1
CSVVGLAGRETQYF
>TRBJ1-2|NA|TRBV2
CASSEERGHNYGYTF
>TRBJ2-5|TRBD1|TRBV18
CASSPPAGGYSKETQYF
>TRBJ1-5|NA|TRBV21-1
CASRRARPSNQPQHF
>TRBJ1-3|TRBD1|TRBV6-5
CASSYSGTGGGNTIYF
>NA|TRBD2|TRBV4-3
CASSPTAGGAYEQYF
>TRBJ2-1|NA|TRBV5-6
CASSKDSYNEQFF
>TRBJ1-1|TRBD1|TRBV6-5
CASSPQTGEGTEAFF
>TRBJ1-1|TRBD1|TRBV4-3
CASSPGQGGTEAFF
>TRBJ1-5|NA|TRBV10-2
CASSESEDQPQHF
>TRBJ1-2|NA|TRBV4-3
CASSQAGHYGYTF
>TRBJ1-1|NA|TRBV5-6
CASSLVQGHAFF
>TRBJ2-7|TRBD1|TRBV7-9
CPSSLDGTGSYEQYF
>TRBJ2-7|TRBD2|TRBV28
CASRAWLAGGYEQYF
>TRBJ2-7|NA|TRBV6-5
CARTRLQGKVLQYF
>TRBJ1-4|NA|TRBV15
CATSTDRLTYTNEKLFF
>TRBJ2-7|NA|TRBV7-2
CASSLVTDGEQYF
>TRBJ2-3|NA|TRBV14
CASSQPGRSTDTQYF
>TRBJ2-2|NA|TRBV6-6
CASSYSGYTGELFF
>TRBJ1-1|NA|TRBV13
CASSPALAAEAFF
>TRBJ1-1|NA|TRBV18
CASSQQGERAEAFF
>TRBJ2-7|NA|TRBV29-1
CSGGWGQNEQYF
>TRBJ2-7|NA|TRBV27
CASSFRGAPYEQYF
>TRBJ2-5|TRBD1|TRBV28
CASSPTGWGFQETQYF
>TRBJ1-5|TRBD1|TRBV19
CASSMRQGTNQPQHF
>TRBJ1-1|NA|TRBV7-3
CASSLGASEAFF
>TRBJ1-5|NA|TRBV28
CASSLYGQFDQPQHF
>TRBJ1-2|TRBD1|TRBV27
CASSLTGAYGYTF
>TRBJ2-7|NA|TRBV30
CAWSVQGYEQYF
>TRBJ2-5|TRBD2|TRBV6-1
CASSGLAGGPQTQYF
>TRBJ1-5|TRBD1|TRBV6-1
CASRTGAQPQHF
>TRBJ1-1|TRBD1|TRBV5-1
CASSFLSGQGTEAFF
>TRBJ1-4|NA|TRBV5-1
CASSLDAGELFF
>TRBJ2-7|NA|TRBV27
CASSPQGSSEQYF
>TRBJ1-1|NA|TRBV9
CASSVAVDTEAFF
>TRBJ2-7|NA|TRBV20-1
CSATPLGEQYF
>TRBJ2-3|TRBD1|TRBV18
CASSPGGQGEDTQYF
>TRBJ2-2|TRBD1|TRBV7-9
CASSPSAGGNTGELFF
>TRBJ1-1|NA|TRBV7-8
CASSKTGSTEAFF
>TRBJ2-1|TRBD1|TRBV10-1
CASSRGTGAFPNEQFF
>TRBJ2-1|NA|TRBV21-1
CASSKVGPSGGLYNEQFF
>TRBJ2-5|TRBD1|TRBV4-1
CASSQLGAGGQTQYF
>TRBJ2-7|NA|TRBV5-4
CASSLSVGAQGGYEQYF
>TRBJ2-3|TRBD2|TRBV6-5
CASSQREVSDTQYF
>TRBJ1-5|NA|TRBV7-2
CASSPSTGPQHF
>TRBJ1-1|NA|TRBV25-1
CASSDWGAEAFF
>TRBJ2-3|TRBD2|TRBV27
CASRPYLAGSPDTQYF
>TRBJ1-4|TRBD1|TRBV19
CASSPIGTAFATNEKLFF
>TRBJ1-1|NA|TRBV19
CASSTGVHTEAFF
>TRBJ1-1|TRBD1|TRBV7-2
CASSPTDRGTEAFF
>TRBJ1-1|NA|TRBV6-6
CASGHMNTEAFF
>TRBJ2-3|NA|TRBV4-1
CASSQLAGSGDTQYF